These 22 T cell receptor beta chains were sequenced from one sample in a study of blood T cells in healthy people across ages (dated by TCRdb to about 2015). The library was obtained by 5' RACE. The data were produced on an Illumina HiSeq 2500. The second PCR ran for roughly 7 to 12 cycles and used a J-beta primer mix along with a sample-barcoded 5' primer. TCRdb trimmed the raw reads at Q25, called clones with MiXCR and kept productive beta chains. Merged by CDR3 protein, the rows form single entries marked with the most common genes and DNA. The sample records 800,000 to 1,300,000 distinct CDR3 sequences, roughly a quarter of which are singletons. The biggest ten clones account for around 0.75% of the sample. These data also formed part of another study, on T cells of mothers and their children.

The sequenced material came from blood. The receptors originated from a girl aged 2 to 9 in good health.

The sample holds a few counts of this clonotype. The J gene is TRBJ2-4, the V gene TRBV29-1; 7 bases line up with TRBD1. Trimming removed 0 bases from V and 12 bases from J; junction bases left unmatched: 8. Germline CDR1 and CDR2: SQVTM and ANQGSEA. This CDR3 has 13 residues. CDR3 in DNA: TGCAGCGTTGAAGATCGAGGCAGGGGGAGTCAGTACTTC. Its translation: CSVEDRGRGSQYF.

This clonotype occurred a few times. V gene TRBV12-3 or TRBV12-4 combines with J gene TRBJ1-5; 9 positions agree with TRBD1. V shed 6 bases, J shed 6 bases, and the junction held 9 bases outside the gene matches. The CDR3 has 15 amino acids. CDR3 loop: CASRPSGQGSQPQHF. The CDR3 DNA reads as TGTGCCAGCAGACCCTCGGGACAGGGATCTCAGCCCCAGCATTTT.

This clonotype was counted only a few times. CDR3 protein: CASSLRAAPTDTQYF. The CDR3 nucleotides are TGTGCCAGCAGCCTCAGGGCTGCCCCCACAGATACGCAGTATTTT. The chain is built from TRBV7-9 and TRBJ2-3; D might be TRBD1 (5 bases). Germline V gene sequence: CDR1 SEHNR, CDR2 FQNEAQ (reference sequence). V shed 5 bases and J shed 2 bases, with 14 bases lying between them. The CDR3 covers 15 residues.

This rearrangement joins TRBV7-8 to TRBJ2-7; 10 bases match TRBD2. This CDR3 is built from 17 residues. Germline V gene sequence: CDR1 SGHVS, CDR2 FQNEAQ. The J segment lost 4 bases and the V segment lost 2 bases, leaving 11 bases of the junction unmatched. The CDR3 DNA sequence: TGTGCCAGCAGCTTATCGCGCGTTCCTAGCGGGAGTTACGAGCAGTACTTC. Protein sequence: CASSLSRVPSGSYEQYF.

The chain couples TRBV7-9 to TRBJ1-6; no clear D. The V gene lost 1 base and the J gene lost 7 bases, with 5 bases spanning the gap. Looked up from germline, CDR1 is SEHNR and CDR2 is FQNEAQ (reference sequence). There are 13 residues in the CDR3. CDR3 nucleotides: TGTGCCAGCAGCTTAGTTGAGAATTCACCCCTCCACTTT. This sequence encodes CASSLVENSPLHF.

This clonotype occurred a few times. The conserved closing phenylalanine or tryptophan is absent in this CDR3, likely reflecting a read error. The V and J genes are TRBV6-2 or TRBV6-3 and TRBJ2-5, with no clear D. Germline CDR1 and CDR2: MNHEY and SVGEGT. Trimming removed 7 bases from V and 4 bases from J, with 10 bases in between. CDR3 length: 12 amino acids. This chain's CDR3 is CASNKIGETQYL. Here the CDR3 DNA reads TGTGCCAGCAACAAGATCGGAGAGACCCAGTACCTC.

This clonotype was counted between two and nine times. The chain carries TRBV28 and TRBJ2-7; TRBD2 agrees at 12 bases. The V segment lost 2 bases and the J segment 7 bases; nucleotides outside the gene matches: 6. The germline V gene has CDR1 MDHEN and CDR2 SYDVKM. The CDR3 contains 15 residues. CDR3: CASSLASSGREEQYF. CDR3 bases: TGTGCCAGCAGTTTAGCGTCTAGCGGGAGGGAGGAGCAGTACTTC.

The table lists this clonotype with a few counts. This rearrangement joins TRBV19 to TRBJ1-1; no clear D gene. The CDR3 consists of 14 residues. CDR1 and CDR2 (germline): LNHDA, SQIVND (reference sequence). Trimming left V 5 bases short and J 1 base short, with 11 bases between. In nucleotides, the CDR3 is TGTGCCAGTAGTGGCCCAGGAACGAACACTGAAGCTTTCTTT. As protein: CASSGPGTNTEAFF.

This clonotype turned up a few times. The V gene is TRBV7-9, the J gene TRBJ2-5; D uncertain. Deletions cut 0 bases from V and 9 bases from J, with 14 bases between. The CDR3 runs to 14 residues. CDR1 and CDR2 from the germline V gene are SEHNR and FQNEAQ (reference sequence). The CDR3 is CASSLAASVPAQYF. In nucleotides, the CDR3 is TGTGCCAGCAGCTTAGCGGCTTCGGTACCGGCCCAGTACTTC.

This clonotype was recorded a few times. CDR3: CSVEEGGGYTF. The CDR3, as DNA: TGCAGCGTTGAAGAGGGCGGAGGCTACACCTTC. The chain uses TRBV29-1 and TRBJ1-2; D ambiguous. V was cut by 0 bases and J by 8 bases, with 7 bases left in between. The CDR3 covers 11 residues. Germline V lookup: CDR1 SQVTM, CDR2 ANQGSEA. Full variable domain (rest looked up from reference TRBV29-1 and TRBJ1-2): SAVISQKPSRDICQRGTSLTIQCQVDSQVTMMFWYRQQPGQSLTLIATANQGSEATYESGFVIDKFPISRPNLTFSTLTVSNMSPEDSSIYLCSVEEGGGYTFGSGTRLTVV.

Only a few counts were recorded for this clonotype. V and J are TRBV28 and TRBJ2-5; D is undetermined. The J call may be incorrect, as the DNA end agrees better with TRBJ2-7. This CDR3 has 11 amino acids. Germline V lookup: CDR1 MDHEN, CDR2 SYDVKM. CDR3 bases: TGTGCCAGCACAAGGGCCTACGAGCAGTACTTC. Translated, it gives CASTRAYEQYF.

The genes are TRBV28 and TRBJ1-5; a weak D match, TRBD1 (5 bases). Germline V lookup: CDR1 MDHEN, CDR2 SYDVKM. Trimming left V 2 bases short and J 1 base short, with 9 bases between. This CDR3 is 15 amino acids long. CDR3 nucleotide sequence: TGTGCCAGCAGTTTAGGGTGGGGGAGCAATCAGCCCCAGCATTTT. Its protein product is CASSLGWGSNQPQHF.

This clonotype has just a few counts. The rearrangement uses TRBV20-1 and TRBJ2-4; the D gene could be TRBD1 or TRBD2 (6 bases each). The CDR3 runs to 13 residues. CDR1 is DFQATT, CDR2 SNEGSKA, per germline (reference sequence). The ends were cut back, 3 bases at V and 10 bases at J, with 16 bases in the middle. CDR3 sequence: CSAREGGKAIQYF. In nucleotides, the CDR3 is TGCAGTGCTAGGGAGGGGGGCAAAGCGATTCAGTACTTC.

Only a few counts were recorded for this clonotype. The chain couples TRBV5-6 to TRBJ2-1; perhaps TRBD1 as D (6 bases). Trimming cost V 1 base and J 4 bases, with 9 bases left between them. Per the germline V gene, CDR1 is SGHDT and CDR2 is YYEEEE. This CDR3 is 14 amino acids long. The CDR3 spells CASSLSGEYNEQFF. DNA of the CDR3: TGTGCCAGCAGCTTGTCAGGGGAGTACAATGAGCAGTTCTTC.

This clonotype was detected a few times. The chain couples TRBV25-1 to TRBJ2-5, with a possible D match to TRBD2 (5 bases). The ends were cut back, 3 bases at V and 11 bases at J, with 16 bases in the middle. The CDR3 has 13 residues. Per germline, CDR1 MGHDK and CDR2 SYGVNS. The CDR3 sequence is CASSDTVSGEQYF. Here the CDR3 DNA reads TGTGCCAGCAGTGATACGGTCTCTGGGGAGCAGTACTTC.

The rearrangement uses TRBV3-1 and TRBJ2-1; 10 bases map to TRBD1. CDR1 and CDR2 (germline): LGHDT, YNNKEL (reference sequence). There are 15 residues in the CDR3. With 3 bases clipped from V and 6 bases from J, the junction kept 5 bases outside the gene matches. The CDR3 bases are TGTGCCAGCAGCCAGAGCAGGACAGGGGGCAATGAGCAGTTCTTC. This gives the protein CASSQSRTGGNEQFF.

This chain connects TRBV29-1 to TRBJ2-7; D is perhaps TRBD2 (7 bases). Trimming left V 1 base short and J 0 bases short, with 16 bases between. The CDR3 length is 16 residues. From germline, CDR1 is SQVTM and CDR2 ANQGSEA. The CDR3 is CSVEADRGAVSYEQYF. CDR3 DNA: TGCAGCGTTGAAGCCGACCGGGGGGCCGTCTCCTACGAGCAGTACTTC.

The rearrangement joins TRBV15 to TRBJ1-2, with D hard to call. From germline, CDR1 is LNHNV and CDR2 YYDKDF (reference sequence). The CDR3 spans 13 residues. The V gene lost 1 base and the J gene lost 4 bases, with 7 bases spanning the gap. The CDR3 here is CATSRGGSYGYTF. CDR3 nucleotide sequence: TGTGCCACCAGCAGAGGCGGCAGCTATGGCTACACCTTC.

The chain combines TRBV9 with TRBJ2-3; D is ambiguous. The germline V gene has CDR1 SGDLS and CDR2 YYNGEE. Trimming removed 3 bases at V and 0 bases at J, with 11 bases between. This CDR3 region has 15 residues. CDR3 sequence (DNA): TGTGCCAGCAGCGATTCGGCCACTAGCACAGATACGCAGTATTTT. This codes for CASSDSATSTDTQYF. Supplemented by reference TRBV9 and TRBJ2-3, the full variable domain reads DSGVTQTPKHLITATGQRVTLRCSPRSGDLSVYWYQQSLDQGLQFLIQYYNGEERAKGNILERFSAQQFPDLHSELNLSSLELGDSALYFCASSDSATSTDTQYFGPGTRLTVL.

This clonotype was counted a few times. This chain connects TRBV18 to TRBJ1-5; D not certain. V lost 4 bases, J lost 0 bases, and 10 bases lay in between. This CDR3 has 15 amino acids. Germline loops: CDR1 KGHSH, CDR2 LQKENI. Here the CDR3 DNA reads TGTGCCAGCTCACTCAATCGGAATAGCAATCAGCCCCAGCATTTT. Translating it yields CASSLNRNSNQPQHF.

With regard to this clonotype: As the CDR3 is not closed by the conserved phenylalanine or tryptophan, this likely results from a read error. The chain employs TRBV9 and TRBJ2-3; D unresolved. V was trimmed by 4 bases and J by 4 bases, leaving 13 bases between them. This CDR3 region has 14 residues. Germline V lookup: CDR1 SGDLS, CDR2 YYNGEE. CDR3 sequence: CASSPPLGADTQYI. The CDR3 DNA sequence: TGTGCCAGCAGCCCCCCCTTGGGCGCAGATACGCAGTATATT.

V and J are TRBV19 and TRBJ1-1, with D uncertain. The germline V and J ends were trimmed by 8 bases and 6 bases, with 13 bases remaining between them. The CDR3 length is 12 residues. In germline, CDR1 is LNHDA, CDR2 SQIVND (reference sequence). Written as DNA, the CDR3 is TGTGCCAGTCACGGACTTGGGGCTGAAGCTTTCTTT. Its translation: CASHGLGAEAFF.